The sequence of this TCR beta chain was determined in a study of patients with pleural tuberculosis. CDR3 size: 15 residues. After removal of 6 bases from V and 5 bases from J, the junction contained 7 bases not matched to a gene. Germline CDR1 SGHAT, CDR2 FQNNGV. This clonotype came up a few times. TCRdb analysed the reads with MiXCR anew, one entry per CDR3 protein. The data show approximately 50,000 distinct CDR3 sequences, with around 7% seen just once and 15% to 20% held by the top ten. The origin of this receptor is a human donor with pleural tuberculosis. The chain uses TRBV11-2 and TRBJ2-5, with 12 bases aligning to TRBD1. CDR3 sequence (DNA): TGTGCCAGCAGAATGAGGGACAGGGGGCCTGAGACCCAGTACTTC. Its translation: CASRMRDRGPETQYF.